This TCR beta chain was observed in a study of T cell responses to AZD1222 COVID-19 vaccine. Study-level background: Pooled together were second doses at about 4 or about 12 weeks.

Turning to this clone: Antigen: not known.

General study results and limits: Clonal diversity was possibly underestimated, and the donors were mostly white British, with more females. Baseline seropositivity characterized only 5 to 7 AZD1222 recipients. Once two AZD1222 doses were given, Spike-specific TCR breadth and depth went up.

Sequencing was performed with immunoSEQ multiplex PCR; in TCRdb, only in-frame clones are kept and a portion is missing. The sample consists of about 140,000 clones, around 90% of them appearing once. The CDR3 is 15 amino acids. V shed 0 bases, J shed 7 bases, and the junction held 9 bases outside the gene matches. The germline gives CDR1 GTSNPN, CDR2 SVGIG (reference sequence). The chain has TRBV30 and TRBJ2-7, with 10 bases matching TRBD2. The sample consisted of peripheral blood, taken on day 0 of AZD1222 vaccination. The TCR sequence derives from an adult in good health. The CDR3 here is CAWSVLTSGPREQYF. CDR3 sequence (DNA): TGTGCCTGGAGTGTACTGACTAGCGGGCCTAGGGAGCAGTACTTC.